The text below deals with one T cell receptor beta chain. This specimen comes from a study of cytomegalovirus exposure and HLA in healthy donors. The PCR used 60 Vbeta and 13 Jbeta primers. Here immunoSEQ multiplex PCR was the method, and the copy in TCRdb shows in-frame clones only, minus some. The table includes some 100,000 clones, about 74% detected once. The V segment lost 3 bases and the J segment 5 bases; nucleotides outside the gene matches: 9. Germline values: CDR1 SGHTA, CDR2 FQGNSA. The CDR3 has 16 amino acids. Sequenced: PBMCs. The chain has TRBV7-2 and TRBJ2-5, with 10 bases fitting TRBD2. The source of this sequence is a woman in her 50s in good health and CMV-seropositive. The CDR3 loop reads CASSLNLAGVWETQYF. The CDR3 DNA sequence: TGTGCCAGCAGCTTGAACCTAGCGGGAGTTTGGGAGACCCAGTACTTC.